These 17 T cell receptor beta chains were sequenced from one sample in a study of T cell responses to AZD1222 COVID-19 vaccine. Using immunoSEQ multiplex PCR, the repertoire was profiled, and TCRdb retains in-frame clones only, with some absent. The repertoire holds 250,000 to 300,000 clones, approximately 94% seen once, with 0.55% in the top ten. Here the sequenced sample was peripheral blood, taken 28 days after the second AZD1222 dose. The receptors shown here come from an adult who received the AZD1222 COVID-19 vaccine.

The chain employs TRBV5-1 and TRBJ2-7, with 12 bases aligning to TRBD1. The V gene's germline CDR1 is SGHRS and CDR2 YFSETQ. Unmatched junction bases numbered 4, after V lost 0 bases and J lost 6 bases. The CDR3 contains 15 residues. This CDR3 is CASSLEGTGGTEQYF. The CDR3, as DNA: TGCGCCAGCAGCTTGGAAGGGACAGGGGGCACCGAGCAGTACTTC.

The chain carries TRBV30 and TRBJ1-2; D possibly corresponds to TRBD1 (5 bases). Between the trimmed V and J ends, which lost 0 bases and 1 base, there was a span of 15 bases. This CDR3 is 16 amino acids long. Germline loops: CDR1 GTSNPN, CDR2 SVGIG (reference sequence). The DNA of the CDR3 is TGTGCCTGGAGTGTTCAGGGCCCTACCCTTAACTATGGCTACACCTTC. It translates to CAWSVQGPTLNYGYTF. Full variable domain (missing parts from reference TRBV30 and TRBJ1-2): SQTIHQWPATLVQPVGSPLSLECTVEGTSNPNLYWYRQAAGRGLQLLFYSVGIGQISSEVPQNLSASRPQDRQFILSSKKLLLSDSGFYLCAWSVQGPTLNYGYTFGSGTRLTVV.

The chain joins TRBV11-2 to TRBJ2-7; D call uncertain. V shed 3 bases and J shed 4 bases, with 19 bases lying between them. The germline gives CDR1 SGHAT, CDR2 FQNNGV. The CDR3 is 16 residues long. The CDR3 sequence is CASSFKGSPYIYEQYF. CDR3 in DNA: TGTGCCAGCAGCTTTAAAGGTTCCCCGTATATATACGAGCAGTACTTC.

The gene calls are TRBV5-1 and TRBJ2-7, with D unresolved. Germline V gives CDR1 SGHRS, CDR2 YFSETQ. CDR3 size: 14 residues. V was shortened by 4 bases and J by 0 bases, with 11 bases between the two germline ends. The CDR3 here is CASSIWTDSYEQYF. The DNA of the CDR3 is TGCGCCAGCAGCATATGGACGGACTCCTACGAGCAGTACTTC.

The CDR3, as DNA: TGTGCCAGCAGGCCAAGGGCATATAATTCACCCCTCCACTTT. Its translation: CASRPRAYNSPLHF. The chain employs TRBV11-2 and TRBJ1-6; D uncertain. The CDR3 is 14 residues long. The germline CDR1 and CDR2 sequences are SGHAT and FQNNGV. Between the trimmed V and J ends, which lost 6 bases and 4 bases, there was a span of 10 bases.

V is TRBV3-1 (or the pseudogene TRBV3-2) and J is TRBJ2-7, with 10 bases lining up with TRBD2. The CDR3 has 14 residues. Germline-derived CDR1 and CDR2 are LGHDT and YNNKEL (reference sequence). With 3 bases clipped from V and 3 bases from J, the junction kept 2 bases outside the gene matches. The DNA for the CDR3 is TGTGCCAGCAGCCAGGGGACTAGCGACTACGAGCAGTACTTC. As protein: CASSQGTSDYEQYF.

The chain combines TRBV28 with TRBJ2-2, with 7 bases matching TRBD2. V shed 8 bases, J shed 6 bases, and the junction held 12 bases outside the gene matches. Germline-derived CDR1 and CDR2 are MDHEN and SYDVKM. The CDR3 contains 15 residues. Written as DNA, the CDR3 is TGTGCCAGCTCGGGACTTACTCGGGGGGCCGGGGAGCTGTTTTTT. It translates to CASSGLTRGAGELFF.

The chain combines TRBV6-5 with TRBJ1-1, with 10 bases aligning to TRBD1. Germline V gene lookup returns CDR1 MNHEY and CDR2 SVGAGI. V dropped 4 bases and J dropped 11; count of bases not matched to a gene: 4. The CDR3 length is 12 residues. CDR3 sequence (DNA): TGTGCCAGCAGTTCGCCGGGACAGGGGGCTTTCTTT. It yields the protein CASSSPGQGAFF.

The chain uses TRBV7-2 and TRBJ1-1; 7 nucleotides match TRBD1. In germline, CDR1 is SGHTA, CDR2 FQGNSA. The CDR3 length is 15 residues. With 1 base clipped from V and 1 base from J, the junction kept 3 bases outside the gene matches. CDR3 bases: TGTGCCAGCAGCTTAGGGGGACAGAGGAACACTGAAGCTTTCTTT. Residues: CASSLGGQRNTEAFF.

The chain combines TRBV18 with TRBJ1-1; D gene unclear. V was shortened by 4 bases and J by 1 base, with 7 bases between the two germline ends. Germline CDR1 is KGHSH and CDR2 is LQKENI. The CDR3 is 13 amino acids. The CDR3 DNA follows: TGTGCCAGCTCACAAAACGAGAACACTGAAGCTTTCTTT. Its translation: CASSQNENTEAFF.

This clone was seen only once. The chain carries TRBV2 and TRBJ2-7, with 10 bases fitting TRBD1. Trimming removed 6 bases from V and 3 bases from J; junction bases left unmatched: 8. The V gene's germline CDR1 is SNHLY and CDR2 FYNNEI. This CDR3 has 15 residues. The CDR3 DNA is TGTGCCAGCAGGGCTCCGGGACAGGGGCACTACGAGCAGTACTTC. As protein: CASRAPGQGHYEQYF.

The chain links TRBV7-8 to TRBJ1-3; 8 positions match TRBD1. With V trimmed by 1 base and J by 2 bases, 4 bases remained unmatched. This CDR3 contains 16 residues. The germline V gene has CDR1 SGHVS and CDR2 FQNEAQ. The CDR3 sequence: CASSLGPRGPGNTIYF. The CDR3 DNA is TGTGCCAGCAGCTTAGGGCCCAGGGGGCCTGGAAACACCATATATTTT.

The chain combines TRBV18 with TRBJ2-2, with D unresolved. The CDR3 has 16 residues. Trimming removed 3 bases at V and 3 bases at J, with 14 bases between. Germline V gene sequence: CDR1 KGHSH, CDR2 LQKENI. Written as DNA, the CDR3 is TGTGCCAGCTCACCGATGGGCCCGCCCTACACCGGGGAGCTGTTTTTT. As protein: CASSPMGPPYTGELFF.

The chain joins TRBV7-6 to TRBJ2-5, with D possibly being TRBD2 (5 bases). Germline assignment: CDR1 SGHVS and CDR2 FNYEAQ. The germline V and J ends were trimmed by 6 bases and 1 base, with 15 bases remaining between them. The CDR3 extends over 15 amino acids. The CDR3 bases are TGTGCCAGCAGTTCATCTAGCTTTACCCAAGAGACCCAGTACTTC. Translating gives CASSSSSFTQETQYF. The full variable domain, with the rest looked up from reference TRBV7-6 and TRBJ2-5, is GAGVSQSPRYKVTKRGQDVALRCDPISGHVSLYWYRQALGQGPEFLTYFNYEAQQDKSGLPNDRFSAERPEGSISTLTIQRTEQRDSAMYRCASSSSSFTQETQYFGPGTRLLVL.

The rearrangement links TRBV11-2 to TRBJ1-6; D is unclear. Germline lookup yields CDR1 SGHAT and CDR2 FQNNGV. The CDR3 length is 13 residues. Between the trimmed V and J ends, which lost 1 base and 8 bases, there was a span of 6 bases. CDR3 DNA: TGTGCCAGCAGCTTAGTACCGGATTCACCCCTCCACTTT. Residues: CASSLVPDSPLHF.

This chain uses TRBV7-8 with TRBJ2-1; the D is unclear. CDR1 and CDR2 from the germline V gene are SGHVS and FQNEAQ. Between the trimmed V and J ends, which lost 5 bases and 2 bases, there was a span of 10 bases. The CDR3 extends over 14 amino acids. The CDR3 DNA is TGTGCCAGCAGCGTACCGGGCCCCTACAATGAGCAGTTCTTC. This gives the protein CASSVPGPYNEQFF.

This CDR3 reads CASQGRNYYGYTF. The CDR3 DNA reads TGTGCCAGTCAAGGACGGAACTACTATGGCTACACCTTC. V is TRBV19 and J is TRBJ1-2; D uncertain. CDR3 size: 13 residues. Germline loops: CDR1 LNHDA, CDR2 SQIVND (reference sequence). Between the trimmed V and J ends, which lost 8 bases and 3 bases, there was a span of 13 bases.